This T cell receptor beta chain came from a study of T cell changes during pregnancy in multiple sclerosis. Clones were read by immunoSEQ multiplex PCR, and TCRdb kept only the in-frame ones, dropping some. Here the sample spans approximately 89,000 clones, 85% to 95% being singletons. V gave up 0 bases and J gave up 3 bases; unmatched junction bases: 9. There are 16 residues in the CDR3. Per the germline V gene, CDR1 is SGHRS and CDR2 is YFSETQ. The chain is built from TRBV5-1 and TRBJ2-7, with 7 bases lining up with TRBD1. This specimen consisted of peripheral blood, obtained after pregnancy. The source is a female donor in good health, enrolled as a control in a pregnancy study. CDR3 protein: CASSLATTGRSYEQYF. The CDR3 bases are TGCGCCAGCAGCTTGGCGACGACAGGGAGAAGCTACGAGCAGTACTTC.